The 32 T cell receptor beta chains reported below all come from one sample, sequenced in a study of CD8 T cells in ankylosing spondylitis. These receptors' targets are unknown. One entry per CDR3 protein, called by TCRdb with MiXCR from the 5' RACE reads. The sample has around 490,000 distinct CDR3 sequences; roughly 5.2% are singletons. Overall study results and limits: Within ankylosing spondylitis blood, a TCR beta motif made up of seven to nine highly homologous variants appeared to be characteristic.

The sequenced sample consisted of blood, either unsorted or a sorted T cell fraction (not recorded which). These receptors all stem from a male donor with ankylosing spondylitis.

This clonotype showed up many times. The chain uses TRBV7-9 and TRBJ1-1; 7 bases are a match to TRBD1. Germline values: CDR1 SEHNR, CDR2 FQNEAQ (reference sequence). The CDR3 totals 15 residues. Trimming took 5 bases from V and 3 from J; bases not matched to a gene: 9. CDR3 in amino acids: CASSLRDRKDTEAFF. CDR3 sequence (DNA): TGTGCCAGCAGCCTAAGGGACAGAAAGGACACTGAAGCTTTCTTT.

This clonotype showed up many times. The rearrangement joins TRBV20-1 to TRBJ2-7, with TRBD1 matching 11 bases. J was trimmed by 2 bases and V by 0 bases; bases with no gene match: 0. The CDR3 contains 14 residues. CDR1 is DFQATT, CDR2 SNEGSKA, per germline (reference sequence). The CDR3 nucleotides read TGCAGTGCTAGAGAGGGACAGGGGGCCTACGAGCAGTACTTC. It is translated as CSAREGQGAYEQYF.

This clonotype was recorded at least ten times. J is TRBJ2-3 and V is TRBV20-1; D is perhaps TRBD1 (5 bases). The CDR3 runs to 14 residues. The germline CDR1 and CDR2 sequences are DFQATT and SNEGSKA (reference sequence). Trimming took 2 bases from V and 2 from J, leaving 11 bases between them. CDR3: CSARKGPTTDTQYF. The CDR3 DNA reads as TGCAGTGCTAGAAAGGGGCCAACCACAGATACGCAGTATTTT.

This rearrangement joins TRBV20-1 to TRBJ2-3; 8 bases line up with TRBD1. J lost 5 bases, V lost 0 bases, and 7 bases had no gene match. Germline V lookup: CDR1 DFQATT, CDR2 SNEGSKA (reference sequence). The CDR3 extends over 15 amino acids. CDR3: CSARDPTGVGDTQYF. CDR3 in DNA: TGCAGTGCTAGAGACCCGACAGGGGTGGGAGATACGCAGTATTTT.

This clonotype was counted many times. The V and J genes are TRBV5-1 and TRBJ1-5; D gene uncertain. V lost 4 bases and J 2 bases, leaving 10 bases between the germline ends. Germline V lookup: CDR1 SGHRS, CDR2 YFSETQ. The CDR3 contains 14 residues. The CDR3 spells CASSVGFGNQPQHF. The CDR3 DNA reads TGCGCCAGCAGCGTCGGGTTTGGCAATCAGCCCCAGCATTTT.

This clonotype occurred many times. V and J are TRBV29-1 and TRBJ2-7; D gene uncertain. This CDR3 is built from 11 residues. Germline V gene sequence: CDR1 SQVTM, CDR2 ANQGSEA. The germline V and J ends were trimmed by 4 bases and 0 bases, with 4 bases remaining between them. The CDR3 DNA follows: TGCAGCGTTGTAACCTCCTACGAGCAGTACTTC. It encodes CSVVTSYEQYF.

The chain links TRBV3-1 to TRBJ2-1; 8 nucleotides agree with TRBD2. Germline V gene data show CDR1 as LGHDT and CDR2 as YNNKEL (reference sequence). V was clipped by 2 bases and J by 14 bases; unmatched bases: 5. The CDR3 totals 12 residues. DNA for the CDR3: TGTGCCAGCAGCCAACTAGCGGGCCTCGAGTTCTTC. This encodes CASSQLAGLEFF.

This clonotype occurred many times. The J gene is TRBJ1-1, the V gene TRBV4-3; D not certain. The CDR3 is 12 amino acids. Germline V gene sequence: CDR1 LGHNA, CDR2 YSLEER. Trimming left V 1 base short and J 6 bases short, with 6 bases between. CDR3 in DNA: TGCGCCAGCAGCCAAGGACGGTCTGAAGCTTTCTTT. It is translated as CASSQGRSEAFF.

This clonotype was detected only a few times. CDR3 residues: CASSQIERSTDTQYF. CDR3 sequence (DNA): TGTGCCAGCAGCCAGATAGAGCGAAGCACAGATACGCAGTATTTT. The genes are TRBV3-1 and TRBJ2-3; the D is unclear. Trimming took off 3 bases at V and 0 bases at J, with 10 bases between the two ends. CDR3 length: 15 amino acids. Germline V CDR1 and CDR2: LGHDT, YNNKEL (reference sequence).

This clonotype was observed a handful of times. V and J are TRBV12-3 or TRBV12-4 and TRBJ2-5; D call uncertain. The CDR3 consists of 13 residues. Trimming left V 2 bases short and J 2 bases short, with 6 bases between. CDR3 bases: TGTGCCAGCAGTTTATGGATTCAAGAGACCCAGTACTTC. Encoded protein: CASSLWIQETQYF.

This clonotype was observed a handful of times. The chain combines TRBV14 with TRBJ1-2; 7 bases align to TRBD1. This CDR3 region has 16 residues. Looked up from germline, CDR1 is SGHDN and CDR2 is FVKESK. Trimming took 3 bases from V and 6 from J; bases not matched to a gene: 13. Here the CDR3 reads CASSQDMARGLHGYTF. The DNA for the CDR3 is TGTGCCAGCAGCCAGGACATGGCCAGGGGGTTACATGGCTACACCTTC.

This clonotype was counted at least ten times. The rearrangement uses TRBV5-1 and TRBJ1-1; D remains ambiguous. The V gene lost 0 bases and the J gene lost 4 bases, with 10 bases spanning the gap. This CDR3 is built from 14 residues. Germline V lookup: CDR1 SGHRS, CDR2 YFSETQ. CDR3 sequence (DNA): TGCGCCAGCAGCTTGGTTGGTCTCGGCACTGAAGCTTTCTTT. Translating it yields CASSLVGLGTEAFF.

This clonotype was recorded many times. The V call is TRBV11-2, the J call TRBJ1-2; D uncertain. Trimming took off 0 bases at V and 4 bases at J, with 15 bases between the two ends. The CDR3 is made up of 16 amino acids. Germline V gene data show CDR1 as SGHAT and CDR2 as FQNNGV. The DNA of the CDR3 is TGTGCCAGCAGCTTAGATCTTCGGGTTGTAGGCTATGGCTACACCTTC. Amino acids: CASSLDLRVVGYGYTF.

The sample holds many counts of this clonotype. The genes are TRBV29-1 and TRBJ1-1; possibly TRBD1 for D (5 bases). Deletions cut 6 bases from V and 5 bases from J, with 16 bases between. The CDR3 contains 13 residues. Germline V CDR1 and CDR2: SQVTM, ANQGSEA. CDR3 nucleotides: TGCAGCGTCTGGACGGATAGGGGAACTGAAGCTTTCTTT. Translation: CSVWTDRGTEAFF.

This clonotype showed up many times. The gene calls are TRBV12-3 or TRBV12-4 and TRBJ1-2; possibly TRBD1 for D (6 bases). Trimming took off 5 bases at V and 8 bases at J, with 12 bases between the two ends. This CDR3 contains 12 residues. CDR3 DNA sequence: TGTGCCAGCAGTCAAGCCAGGGGAGGCTACACCTTC. Protein sequence: CASSQARGGYTF.

This clonotype was seen ten or more times. The chain joins TRBV29-1 to TRBJ1-5; tentative D call: TRBD1 (6 bases). CDR3 length: 13 residues. Between the trimmed V and J ends, which lost 6 bases and 6 bases, there was a span of 15 bases. Germline V gives CDR1 SQVTM, CDR2 ANQGSEA. This chain's CDR3 is CSVGAGSGQPQHF. Written as DNA, the CDR3 is TGCAGCGTGGGGGCCGGGTCAGGTCAGCCCCAGCATTTT.

This clonotype was observed a handful of times. The chain links TRBV5-5 to TRBJ2-3; D remains unclear. The CDR3 is 14 amino acids. Germline loops: CDR1 SGHKS, CDR2 YYEKEE (reference sequence). Trimming took 4 bases from V and 6 from J, leaving 15 bases between them. The CDR3 sequence is CASSPGPLSDTQYF. CDR3 bases: TGTGCCAGCAGCCCTGGGCCCCTCTCCGATACGCAGTATTTT. Looking up the rest from reference TRBV5-5 and TRBJ2-3 gives the full variable domain: DAGVTQSPTHLIKTRGQQVTLRCSPISGHKSVSWYQQVLGQGPQFIFQYYEKEERGRGNFPDRFSARQFPNYSSELNVNALLLGDSALYLCASSPGPLSDTQYFGPGTRLTVL.

This clonotype has a count of ten or more. For the CDR3, the DNA is TGTGCCATCAGTGAGGGGCGGGGGGCCACAGATACGCAGTATTTT. It translates to CAISEGRGATDTQYF. This chain uses TRBV10-3 with TRBJ2-3; 8 bases are shared with TRBD2. The CDR3 runs to 15 residues. Germline trimming cut 2 bases from V and 2 bases from J; bases unmatched to any gene: 3. Germline values: CDR1 ENHRY, CDR2 SYGVKD.

The chain is built from TRBV27 and TRBJ2-5; possible D gene TRBD1, 7 bases. V shed 6 bases and J shed 5 bases, with 19 bases lying between them. Germline V lookup: CDR1 MNHEY, CDR2 SMNVEV (reference sequence). The CDR3 spans 15 residues. The CDR3 spells CASSIDREVAETQYF. In DNA, the CDR3 is TGTGCCAGCAGCATTGACAGGGAGGTTGCTGAGACCCAGTACTTC.

There are many counts of this clonotype. The chain carries TRBV20-1 and TRBJ2-1, with D possibly TRBD2 on 6 matching bases. This CDR3 has 13 amino acids. Trimming removed 3 bases from V and 2 bases from J, with 8 bases in between. Germline assignment: CDR1 DFQATT and CDR2 SNEGSKA (reference sequence). The CDR3 coding sequence is TGCAGTGCTAGCGGGAGAGCCTACAATGAGCAGTTCTTC. Translating gives CSASGRAYNEQFF.

There are a few counts of this clonotype. The rearrangement uses TRBV12-3 or TRBV12-4 and TRBJ2-7, with 7 bases aligning to TRBD1. The CDR3 has 15 amino acids. The V segment lost 5 bases and the J segment 4 bases; nucleotides outside the gene matches: 11. The CDR3: CASSPRTGAGYEQYF. The CDR3 region has the DNA TGTGCCAGCAGTCCAAGGACAGGTGCAGGGTACGAGCAGTACTTC.

The rearrangement joins TRBV4-1 to TRBJ1-1; 9 bases line up with TRBD1. The length of the CDR3 is 14 residues. J lost 3 bases, V lost 3 bases, and 2 bases had no gene match. Germline values: CDR1 MGHRA, CDR2 YSYEKL. CDR3 sequence: CASSHDRGDTEAFF. The CDR3 DNA reads TGCGCCAGCAGCCACGACAGGGGGGACACTGAAGCTTTCTTT.

This clonotype was observed many times. The germline gene is not matched at one end of the junction; a read error may be the cause. The V call is TRBV6-1, the J call TRBJ1-2, with TRBD1 matching over 8 bases. CDR1 is MNHNS, CDR2 SASEGT, per germline. This CDR3 comprises 17 residues. The CDR3 region is CASTEWDPGGERNGYTF. The CDR3 nucleotides are TGTGCCAGCACTGAATGGGACCCAGGGGGCGAGAGGAATGGCTACACCTTC.

Ten or more counts support this clonotype. This chain connects TRBV20-1 to TRBJ2-3; tentatively, D is TRBD2 (5 bases). Trimming pared 0 bases from V and 6 bases from J, leaving 7 bases between. The CDR3 spans 12 residues. CDR1 and CDR2 (germline): DFQATT, SNEGSKA (reference sequence). The CDR3 DNA reads TGCAGTGCTAGAGATTCGGGGGATACGCAGTATTTT. This gives the protein CSARDSGDTQYF.

This clonotype occurred many times. The rearrangement uses TRBV7-2 and TRBJ2-1; TRBD2 matches 11 bases. Germline values: CDR1 SGHTA, CDR2 FQGNSA. V lost 3 bases to trimming and J lost 9 bases; unmatched junction nucleotides: 7. This CDR3 has 15 amino acids. CDR3 residues: CASSFLAGGPGEQFF. Written as DNA, the CDR3 is TGTGCCAGCAGCTTCTTAGCGGGGGGGCCGGGTGAGCAGTTCTTC.

This clonotype came up a few times. The chain is built from TRBV20-1 and TRBJ2-2; 9 bases are shared with TRBD2. Germline lookup yields CDR1 DFQATT and CDR2 SNEGSKA (reference sequence). V lost 1 base, J lost 8 bases, and 11 bases stayed unmatched. The CDR3 is 16 amino acids. In nucleotides, the CDR3 is TGCAGTGCTAGAGTAGTCGCGGGAGGGCCGTTGGGGGAGCTGTTTTTT. Its protein product is CSARVVAGGPLGELFF.

There are many counts of this clonotype. DNA for the CDR3: TGCGCCAGCAGCTCCGACTCGTCCGGAAGGATCGGCTATGGCTACACCTTC. Amino acids: CASSSDSSGRIGYGYTF. This chain links TRBV5-1 with TRBJ1-2; D ambiguous. Germline V lookup: CDR1 SGHRS, CDR2 YFSETQ. V shed 3 bases and J shed 4 bases, with 22 bases lying between them. The CDR3 runs 17 residues.

Many counts were recorded for this clonotype. The V gene is TRBV6-2 or TRBV6-3, the J gene TRBJ2-1, with TRBD2 matching over 8 bases. Germline V gene lookup returns CDR1 MNHEY and CDR2 SVGEGT. J was trimmed by 3 bases and V by 8 bases; bases with no gene match: 12. There are 16 residues in the CDR3. The chain's CDR3 is CASHLPGGKRYNEQFF. The DNA for the CDR3 is TGTGCCAGCCACCTTCCGGGGGGGAAACGCTACAATGAGCAGTTCTTC.

This clonotype has only a few counts. The DNA for the CDR3 is TGTGCCAGCAGCGCCACGGGACTAGCGGGGCAGTTCTTC. It is translated as CASSATGLAGQFF. The J gene is TRBJ2-1, the V gene TRBV9; TRBD2 matches 12 bases. The CDR3 sequence is 13 residues long. The germline gives CDR1 SGDLS, CDR2 YYNGEE. Trimming at V came to 3 bases and at J to 12 bases, leaving 4 bases not matched to a gene. Full variable domain (missing parts from reference TRBV9 and TRBJ2-1): DSGVTQTPKHLITATGQRVTLRCSPRSGDLSVYWYQQSLDQGLQFLIQYYNGEERAKGNILERFSAQQFPDLHSELNLSSLELGDSALYFCASSATGLAGQFFGPGTRLTVL.

At least ten counts were recorded for this clonotype. The rearrangement links TRBV20-1 to TRBJ2-1; tentative D call: TRBD1 (6 bases). CDR1 and CDR2 (germline): DFQATT, SNEGSKA (reference sequence). The V gene lost 0 bases and the J gene lost 6 bases, with 15 bases spanning the gap. The CDR3 sequence is 15 residues long. CDR3: CSARDRVGGTNEQFF. In nucleotides, the CDR3 is TGCAGTGCTAGAGATAGGGTAGGGGGTACCAATGAGCAGTTCTTC.

In this sample, this clonotype turned up many times. CDR3 sequence: CASSDGLGVGELFF. CDR3 sequence (DNA): TGTGCCAGCAGCGACGGACTAGGGGTCGGGGAGCTGTTTTTT. V and J are TRBV12-3 or TRBV12-4 and TRBJ2-2, with 7 bases matching TRBD2. There are 14 residues in the CDR3. V shed 6 bases, J shed 7 bases, and the junction held 8 bases outside the gene matches.

This clonotype was seen many times. The rearrangement uses TRBV7-9 and TRBJ2-5; no reliable D call. V lost 5 bases and J 5 bases, leaving 12 bases between the germline ends. Germline V gene data show CDR1 as SEHNR and CDR2 as FQNEAQ (reference sequence). The CDR3 is made up of 13 amino acids. Here the CDR3 reads CASSLRRMETQYF. DNA of the CDR3: TGTGCCAGCAGCCTGCGCCGGATGGAGACCCAGTACTTC.